This is a list of T cell receptor beta chains from one sample in a study of human T cells and chemical hapten exposure. Using its own MiXCR run on the RACE reads, TCRdb lists one record per CDR3 protein. The table records more than 150,000 distinct CDR3 sequences, under 35% of them present only once. The sequencing used whole blood, collected in connection with sensitization to the hapten diphenylcyclopropenone (DPC). The receptors were sampled from a woman aged 30 to 39 with alopecia areata. Some clones in this sample may be carry-over from other donors' samples. Each CDR3 is given with its conserved first and last residue. A D gene is named only where the DNA matches it firmly. Size is stated for part of the rows, as once, few or many counts, or as a class when the clone is expanded.

clone_size: few; v_call: TRBV7-2; j_call: TRBJ2-5; d_call: TRBD2; cdr3_nt: TGTGCCAGCAGCTTAGGGCGGGAGTACCAAGAGACCCAGTACTTC; cdr3_aa: CASSLGREYQETQYF
clone_size: many; v_call: TRBV9; j_call: TRBJ2-3; d_call: NA; cdr3_nt: TGTGCCAGCAGCTGCCAGGCGCAGTATTTT; cdr3_aa: CASSCQAQYF
clone_size: few; v_call: TRBV4-3; j_call: TRBJ1-2; d_call: NA; cdr3_nt: TGCGCCAGCAGCCAAGAAAGAGATAGAAATGGCTACACCTTC; cdr3_aa: CASSQERDRNGYTF
clone_size: few; v_call: TRBV13; j_call: TRBJ1-1; d_call: NA; cdr3_nt: TGTGCCAGCAGTACGGGTCTACTTGGCAGGGCTTTCTTT; cdr3_aa: CASSTGLLGRAFF
clone_size: NA; v_call: TRBV4-3; j_call: TRBJ1-2; d_call: TRBD1; cdr3_nt: TGCGCCAGCAGCCAAGAAGTCGCAGCCGGGACAGGGGACTATGGCTACACCTTC; cdr3_aa: CASSQEVAAGTGDYGYTF
clone_size: few; v_call: TRBV28; j_call: TRBJ2-7; d_call: NA; cdr3_nt: TGTGCCAGCAGCCCGGGACTTCGCACCTACGAGCAGTACTTC; cdr3_aa: CASSPGLRTYEQYF
clone_size: few; v_call: TRBV28; j_call: TRBJ2-7; d_call: NA; cdr3_nt: TGTGCCACCGGCCCGGGGCAGGGGTACGAGCAGTACTTC; cdr3_aa: CATGPGQGYEQYF
clone_size: few; v_call: TRBV2; j_call: TRBJ1-2; d_call: NA; cdr3_nt: TGTGCCAGCCGCGCGTTAGGGGATGGCTACACCTTC; cdr3_aa: CASRALGDGYTF
clone_size: NA; v_call: TRBV5-1; j_call: TRBJ2-3; d_call: TRBD2; cdr3_nt: TGCGCCAGCAGCTTGGTACAGCGGGGAGCAGATACGCAGTATTTT; cdr3_aa: CASSLVQRGADTQYF
clone_size: few; v_call: TRBV6-2/TRBV6-3; j_call: TRBJ2-1; d_call: TRBD2; cdr3_nt: TGTGCCAGCAGTCTAGCGGGGCCATCCTACAATGAGCAGTTCTTC; cdr3_aa: CASSLAGPSYNEQFF
clone_size: few; v_call: TRBV27; j_call: TRBJ2-7; d_call: NA; cdr3_nt: TGTGCCAGCAGCGGGAGTGGGTACGAGCAGTACTTC; cdr3_aa: CASSGSGYEQYF
clone_size: NA; v_call: TRBV19; j_call: TRBJ2-7; d_call: NA; cdr3_nt: TGTGCCAGTAGCAGCCCACAGGGTACGCCCTACGAGCAGTACTTC; cdr3_aa: CASSSPQGTPYEQYF
clone_size: NA; v_call: TRBV4-1; j_call: TRBJ2-3; d_call: NA; cdr3_nt: TGCGCCAGCAGCCCCCCCCGGCGGGCAGATACGCAGTATTTT; cdr3_aa: CASSPPRRADTQYF
clone_size: few; v_call: TRBV10-3; j_call: TRBJ2-5; d_call: NA; cdr3_nt: TGTGCCATCAGTGTACGGGACCAAGAGACCCAGTACTTC; cdr3_aa: CAISVRDQETQYF
clone_size: NA; v_call: TRBV6-2/TRBV6-3; j_call: TRBJ1-1; d_call: NA; cdr3_nt: TGTGCCAGCACCCGTCCCGGACGCACGGCCGAAGCTTTCTTT; cdr3_aa: CASTRPGRTAEAFF
clone_size: few; v_call: TRBV7-2; j_call: TRBJ2-3; d_call: TRBD2; cdr3_nt: TGTGCCAGCAGCCGCACCGGGGGACTAGTGCGCGATACGCAGTATTTT; cdr3_aa: CASSRTGGLVRDTQYF
clone_size: NA; v_call: TRBV20-1; j_call: TRBJ2-1; d_call: TRBD2; cdr3_nt: TGCAGTGCAACTTCAAGGAGGCGGGGGGGCGGATTTGAGCAGTTCTTC; cdr3_aa: CSATSRRRGGGFEQFF
clone_size: NA; v_call: TRBV7-7; j_call: TRBJ1-1; d_call: NA; cdr3_nt: TGTGCTAGCAGCCCATTCCAGGGGAACACTGAAGCTTTCTTT; cdr3_aa: CASSPFQGNTEAFF
clone_size: NA; v_call: TRBV6-2/TRBV6-3; j_call: TRBJ1-2; d_call: NA; cdr3_nt: TGTGCCAGCAGTTCGACGGGACGGAACGCCGGCTACACCTTC; cdr3_aa: CASSSTGRNAGYTF
clone_size: few; v_call: TRBV28; j_call: TRBJ2-1; d_call: TRBD2; cdr3_nt: TGTGCCAGCAGACGTCCTCCGGGACTAGCGGGAGCCTATGAGCAGTTCTTC; cdr3_aa: CASRRPPGLAGAYEQFF
clone_size: many; v_call: TRBV29-1; j_call: TRBJ1-2; d_call: TRBD1; cdr3_nt: TGCAGCGTGTGGACAGGGGAGGGCTACACCTTC; cdr3_aa: CSVWTGEGYTF
clone_size: NA; v_call: TRBV18; j_call: TRBJ1-1; d_call: NA; cdr3_nt: TGTGCCAGCTCACCAATTTCTCTGGCCACTGAAGCTTTCTTT; cdr3_aa: CASSPISLATEAFF
clone_size: few; v_call: TRBV20-1; j_call: TRBJ1-4; d_call: NA; cdr3_nt: TGCAGTGCGTTTCAGGGAGGAGGTGAAAAACTGTTTTTT; cdr3_aa: CSAFQGGGEKLFF
clone_size: NA; v_call: TRBV28; j_call: TRBJ1-2; d_call: NA; cdr3_nt: TGTGCCAGCAGCAATCAGGTCGTAGGCTATGGCTACACCTTC; cdr3_aa: CASSNQVVGYGYTF
clone_size: NA; v_call: TRBV4-2; j_call: TRBJ2-2; d_call: NA; cdr3_nt: TGTGCCAGCAGCCAAGGGGAAGGATTCACCGGGGAGCTGTTTTTT; cdr3_aa: CASSQGEGFTGELFF
clone_size: NA; v_call: TRBV2; j_call: TRBJ1-2; d_call: TRBD1; cdr3_nt: TGTGCCAGCAGTGGCCTGCAGGGGGAAAGCTATGGCTACACCTTC; cdr3_aa: CASSGLQGESYGYTF
clone_size: NA; v_call: TRBV20-1; j_call: TRBJ1-2; d_call: NA; cdr3_nt: TGCAGTGTCAGCGGGAACTATGGCTACACCTTC; cdr3_aa: CSVSGNYGYTF
clone_size: few; v_call: TRBV28; j_call: TRBJ1-2; d_call: TRBD1; cdr3_nt: TGTGCCAGCAGTCTAGGGACAGGCGGCTACACCTTC; cdr3_aa: CASSLGTGGYTF
clone_size: NA; v_call: TRBV28; j_call: TRBJ2-2; d_call: NA; cdr3_nt: TGTGCCAGCAGTTTATACAGCCGTAACACCGGGGAGCTGTTTTTT; cdr3_aa: CASSLYSRNTGELFF
clone_size: NA; v_call: TRBV2; j_call: TRBJ2-1; d_call: NA; cdr3_nt: TGTGCCAGCAGGGGGACTCAAGGGGGGGATGAGCAGTTCTTC; cdr3_aa: CASRGTQGGDEQFF
clone_size: few; v_call: TRBV29-1; j_call: TRBJ2-7; d_call: TRBD1; cdr3_nt: TGCAGCGTTGATCGCCAGGGGGCAGGGGAGCAGTACTTC; cdr3_aa: CSVDRQGAGEQYF
clone_size: NA; v_call: TRBV4-3; j_call: TRBJ1-1; d_call: TRBD1; cdr3_nt: TGCGCCAGCAGCCAAGAGGGGACAGGTGACACTGAAGCTTTCTTT; cdr3_aa: CASSQEGTGDTEAFF
clone_size: many; v_call: TRBV7-9; j_call: TRBJ2-2; d_call: NA; cdr3_nt: TGTGCCAGCAGCTTAGGAACCCTGACAGAGACCGGGGAGCTGTTTTTT; cdr3_aa: CASSLGTLTETGELFF
clone_size: NA; v_call: TRBV7-2; j_call: TRBJ2-3; d_call: NA; cdr3_nt: TGTGCCAGCAGCTTAGAATTGAACTCTGGAGATACGCAGTATTTT; cdr3_aa: CASSLELNSGDTQYF
clone_size: NA; v_call: TRBV7-2; j_call: TRBJ1-1; d_call: NA; cdr3_nt: TGTGCCAGCAGCTTAGCGGTCGGCAGGGATGCTTTCTTT; cdr3_aa: CASSLAVGRDAFF
clone_size: few; v_call: TRBV29-1; j_call: TRBJ2-3; d_call: NA; cdr3_nt: TGCAGCGTCCCCCCTCGCGGTAACACAGATACGCAGTATTTT; cdr3_aa: CSVPPRGNTDTQYF
clone_size: few; v_call: TRBV12-3/TRBV12-4; j_call: TRBJ2-7; d_call: TRBD1; cdr3_nt: TGTGCCAGCAGTCCTGGGACAGGGGGGACCTACGAGCAGTACTTC; cdr3_aa: CASSPGTGGTYEQYF
clone_size: few; v_call: TRBV28; j_call: TRBJ1-5; d_call: NA; cdr3_nt: TGTGCCAGCAGTTTAAAAAGCAGGCCCCAGCATTTT; cdr3_aa: CASSLKSRPQHF
clone_size: NA; v_call: TRBV29-1; j_call: TRBJ1-1; d_call: NA; cdr3_nt: TGCAGCGCCCAAATCGTACAGGGAAGTGGTGAAGCTTTCTTT; cdr3_aa: CSAQIVQGSGEAFF
clone_size: NA; v_call: TRBV28; j_call: TRBJ2-4; d_call: NA; cdr3_nt: TGTGCCAGCAGTCCTGGTTTGTCAGGGGTCACCAAAAACATTCAGTACTTC; cdr3_aa: CASSPGLSGVTKNIQYF
clone_size: few; v_call: TRBV28; j_call: TRBJ1-5; d_call: TRBD1; cdr3_nt: TGTGCCAGCAGTCGGGACAGCCCCCGCAATCAGCCCCAGCATTTT; cdr3_aa: CASSRDSPRNQPQHF
clone_size: few; v_call: TRBV5-6; j_call: TRBJ2-1; d_call: TRBD1; cdr3_nt: TGTGCCAGCAGCAGAACAGGGGTAGATGAGCAGTTCTTC; cdr3_aa: CASSRTGVDEQFF
clone_size: few; v_call: TRBV12-3/TRBV12-4; j_call: TRBJ1-2; d_call: NA; cdr3_nt: TGTGCCAGCAGTGATTGGCAGATGAAAACTACTAGCTATGGCTACACCTTC; cdr3_aa: CASSDWQMKTTSYGYTF
clone_size: NA; v_call: TRBV27; j_call: TRBJ1-1; d_call: NA; cdr3_nt: TGTGCCAGCAGTAGCCGTGGGAGACGCACTGAAGCTTTCTTT; cdr3_aa: CASSSRGRRTEAFF
clone_size: few; v_call: TRBV10-3; j_call: TRBJ1-3; d_call: NA; cdr3_nt: TGTGCCACGATCACTGGAAACACCATATATTTT; cdr3_aa: CATITGNTIYF
clone_size: few; v_call: TRBV20-1; j_call: TRBJ1-3; d_call: NA; cdr3_nt: TGCAGTGCTAGCCCCCGGCAGACTGGAAACACCATATATTTT; cdr3_aa: CSASPRQTGNTIYF
clone_size: NA; v_call: TRBV2; j_call: TRBJ2-7; d_call: TRBD1; cdr3_nt: TGTGCCAGCAGTGACCCCACAGGGGGCGAGGACTACGAGCAGTACTTC; cdr3_aa: CASSDPTGGEDYEQYF
clone_size: NA; v_call: TRBV29-1; j_call: TRBJ2-2; d_call: NA; cdr3_nt: TGCAGCGTCGCTATCAGGGGCTCCGGGGAGCTGTTTTTT; cdr3_aa: CSVAIRGSGELFF
clone_size: once; v_call: TRBV25-1; j_call: TRBJ2-2; d_call: TRBD1; cdr3_nt: TGTGCCAGCAGTGAACAGGGGGCGTGGGGGGAGCTGTTTTTT; cdr3_aa: CASSEQGAWGELFF
clone_size: NA; v_call: TRBV10-3; j_call: TRBJ2-3; d_call: NA; cdr3_nt: TGTGCCTTCCGGGGGGCCGGCACAGATACGCAGTATTTT; cdr3_aa: CAFRGAGTDTQYF
clone_size: few; v_call: TRBV29-1; j_call: TRBJ2-3; d_call: NA; cdr3_nt: TGCAGCGTTTATCTGTGGACCACAGATACGCAGTATTTT; cdr3_aa: CSVYLWTTDTQYF
clone_size: few; v_call: TRBV2; j_call: TRBJ2-2; d_call: NA; cdr3_nt: TGTGCCAGCACTTTGAGGAGTGAGAACACCGGGGAGCTGTTTTTT; cdr3_aa: CASTLRSENTGELFF
clone_size: NA; v_call: TRBV7-9; j_call: TRBJ1-2; d_call: NA; cdr3_nt: TGTGCCAGCAGCATGCCAGGGTTTGGCTACACCTTC; cdr3_aa: CASSMPGFGYTF
clone_size: NA; v_call: TRBV6-1; j_call: TRBJ2-3; d_call: TRBD1; cdr3_nt: TGTGCCAGCAGTGACAGGGGGCACACAGATACGCAGTATTTT; cdr3_aa: CASSDRGHTDTQYF
clone_size: few; v_call: TRBV6-6; j_call: TRBJ1-1; d_call: TRBD1; cdr3_nt: TGTGCCAGCAGTTACACCCTCCCGGGACAGTGGACTGAAGCTTTCTTT; cdr3_aa: CASSYTLPGQWTEAFF
clone_size: few; v_call: TRBV29-1; j_call: TRBJ1-2; d_call: NA; cdr3_nt: TGCAGCGTTCAGCAAACAGAGTTTTATGGCTACACCTTC; cdr3_aa: CSVQQTEFYGYTF
clone_size: few; v_call: TRBV5-1; j_call: TRBJ2-3; d_call: TRBD2; cdr3_nt: TGCGCCAGCAGCCCGACAGGACTAGCGGGAGGGTCCCGGGATACGCAGTATTTT; cdr3_aa: CASSPTGLAGGSRDTQYF
clone_size: NA; v_call: TRBV28; j_call: TRBJ1-1; d_call: NA; cdr3_nt: TGTGCCAGCAGAACTCCCCAAAGAGGGCAGGCTTTCTTT; cdr3_aa: CASRTPQRGQAFF